This TCR beta chain is from a study of CD8+ T cells in alopecia areata. Overall study: It was oral tofacitinib, at 5 to 10 mg twice daily, that treated patients received. A 6-month off-drug phase came after tofacitinib, which had lasted 6 to 18 months.

In this sample, this clone turned up a few times. Its antigen is still unknown. RNA extraction and reverse transcription yielded cDNA as sequencing template. Sequenced by immunoSEQ multiplex PCR; TCRdb stores in-frame clones only, minus some. The sample has 110,000 or so clones, around two fifths seen once; the top ten hold 3% to 3.5%. The study's findings and limits: More clonal than normal scalp was lesional scalp, particularly alopecia totalis/universalis. Scalp sample data also include resident alphabeta T cells from normal skin.

The source material was CD4+ T cells sorted from blood. This TCR was recovered from a human donor with alopecia areata.

This chain's CDR3 is CSVGTPGYEQYF. The CDR3 DNA reads as TGCAGCGTTGGGACACCCGGGTACGAGCAGTACTTC. The chain recombines TRBV29-1 with TRBJ2-7; TRBD1 might be the D (5 bases). This CDR3 contains 12 residues. Trimming left V 4 bases short and J 4 bases short, with 11 bases between. Germline loops: CDR1 SQVTM, CDR2 ANQGSEA.